Below are 27 T cell receptor beta chains sequenced from a single sample in a study of Ad26.COV2.S vaccination and SARS-CoV-2 variants. Clones were read by immunoSEQ multiplex PCR, and TCRdb kept only the in-frame ones, dropping some. In the table there are about 280,000 clones, 87% of which are singletons. Treatment denoted: some 20 received Ad26.COV2.S at low or high dose, single or two shots; roughly five received placebo; per-sample allocation not given. After the first vaccine or placebo injection, samples were drawn on day 63. The sample here was peripheral blood, taken in a trial of Ad26.COV2.S vaccine versus placebo. These receptors originate from a person between 18 and 59 years old who received the Ad26.COV2.S COVID-19 vaccine or a placebo.

This sequence joins TRBV30 and TRBJ2-1; 7 bases are shared with TRBD1. The CDR3 has 13 amino acids. Germline V gene sequence: CDR1 GTSNPN, CDR2 SVGIG (reference sequence). J was trimmed by 7 bases and V by 1 base; bases with no gene match: 4. CDR3 in DNA: TGTGCCTGGAGTGGCACAGGGGCGAATGAGCAGTTCTTC. Translated: CAWSGTGANEQFF.

This clone was detected a few times. J is TRBJ1-2 and V is TRBV6-4; 8 bases are shared with TRBD1. The germline gives CDR1 MRHNA, CDR2 SNTAGT. The ends lost 0 bases at V and 8 bases at J; junction bases unmatched: 14. CDR3 length: 17 amino acids. CDR3 sequence: CASSDSRGGTGRKGYTF. DNA for the CDR3: TGTGCCAGCAGTGACTCAAGGGGGGGGACAGGTCGGAAGGGCTACACCTTC.

The V gene is TRBV11-2, the J gene TRBJ1-4; D gene uncertain. Germline assignment: CDR1 SGHAT and CDR2 FQNNGV. CDR3 size: 14 residues. V dropped 3 bases and J dropped 8 bases, with 13 bases sitting between them. The CDR3 region has the DNA TGTGCCAGCAGCTTTTCAGGCGGGCCCGAAAAACTGTTTTTT. It yields the protein CASSFSGGPEKLFF.

The gene calls are TRBV19 and TRBJ1-5, with TRBD1 as a possible D gene (5 bases). The CDR3 extends over 17 amino acids. CDR1 and CDR2 from the germline V gene are LNHDA and SQIVND (reference sequence). The ends were cut back, 6 bases at V and 1 base at J, with 19 bases in the middle. Here the CDR3 reads CASSPHAAGQSNQPQHF. The CDR3 DNA follows: TGTGCCAGTAGCCCGCACGCGGCAGGACAAAGCAATCAGCCCCAGCATTTT.

The genes are TRBV6-5 and TRBJ2-1, with a tentative D call TRBD2 (5 bases). Germline loops: CDR1 MNHEY, CDR2 SVGAGI. The CDR3 is 14 amino acids. The ends were cut back, 4 bases at V and 3 bases at J, with 10 bases in the middle. CDR3 sequence reads: CASSSAEHYNEQFF. The CDR3 DNA reads TGTGCCAGCAGTTCAGCGGAACACTACAATGAGCAGTTCTTC.

The rearrangement links TRBV2 to TRBJ1-3, with TRBD1 matching 8 bases. The trim removed 0 bases at V and 7 bases at J, leaving 8 bases unmatched. CDR1 is SNHLY and CDR2 is FYNNEI in the germline V gene. The length of the CDR3 is 16 residues. CDR3 in amino acids: CASSEALQGVGNTIYF. The CDR3 nucleotides are TGTGCCAGCAGTGAAGCGCTACAGGGGGTCGGGAACACCATATATTTT. Full variable domain (rest looked up from reference TRBV2 and TRBJ1-3): EPEVTQTPSHQVTQMGQEVILRCVPISNHLYFYWYRQILGQKVEFLVSFYNNEISEKSEIFDDQFSVERPDGSNFTLKIRSTKLEDSAMYFCASSEALQGVGNTIYFGEGSWLTVV.

This clone showed up just once. The rearrangement uses TRBV19 and TRBJ2-7; D is possibly TRBD2 (5 bases). The ends were cut back, 6 bases at V and 0 bases at J, with 15 bases in the middle. Germline V gene data show CDR1 as LNHDA and CDR2 as SQIVND (reference sequence). This CDR3 is 15 amino acids long. This CDR3 reads CASSQVSGFSYEQYF. CDR3 coding DNA: TGTGCCAGTAGCCAGGTATCGGGGTTCTCCTACGAGCAGTACTTC. The full variable domain, rest sourced from reference TRBV19 and TRBJ2-7, is DGGITQSPKYLFRKEGQNVTLSCEQNLNHDAMYWYRQDPGQGLRLIYYSQIVNDFQKGDIAEGYSVSREKKESFPLTVTSAQKNPTAFYLCASSQVSGFSYEQYFGPGTRLTVT.

The V call is TRBV10-3, the J call TRBJ2-5; 13 bases line up with TRBD2. Germline CDR1 ENHRY, CDR2 SYGVKD. Trimming cost V 4 bases and J 5 bases; bases outside gene matches: 10. The CDR3 is 17 residues long. Here the CDR3 reads CAISVLAGGPLGETQYF. The CDR3 region has the DNA TGTGCCATCAGTGTACTAGCGGGAGGGCCTCTCGGGGAGACCCAGTACTTC.

This clone appeared a few times. Other DNA sequences in the same sample also yield this CDR3. V usage is TRBV5-1 and J usage is TRBJ1-5; tentatively, D is TRBD1 (5 bases). Trimming shortened V by 0 bases and J by 10 bases, and 11 bases separated the two germline ends. The CDR3 consists of 13 residues. The germline V gene has CDR1 SGHRS and CDR2 YFSETQ. CDR3 sequence (DNA): TGCGCCAGCAGCTTGGTGGTCGGACAACCCCAGCATTTT. It specifies CASSLVVGQPQHF. Variable domain in full (rest from reference TRBV5-1 and TRBJ1-5): KAGVTQTPRYLIKTRGQQVTLSCSPISGHRSVSWYQQTPGQGLQFLFEYFSETQRNKGNFPGRFSGRQFSNSRSEMNVSTLELGDSALYLCASSLVVGQPQHFGDGTRLSIL.

This chain connects TRBV29-1 to TRBJ2-6; no reliable D call. Germline-derived CDR1 and CDR2 are SQVTM and ANQGSEA. The CDR3 totals 12 residues. CDR3 bases: TGCGCGGTACTGGGTTCTGGCAACGTCCTGACTTTC. Translation gives CAVLGSGNVLTF.

This clone was counted only a few times. This chain joins TRBV29-1 and TRBJ1-1, with unresolved D. The CDR3 runs 10 residues. Germline V gives CDR1 SQVTM, CDR2 ANQGSEA. Trimming shortened V by 5 bases and J by 3 bases, and 4 bases separated the two germline ends. The CDR3 bases are TGCAGCGTTATGTACACTGAAGCTTTCTTT. Encoded protein: CSVMYTEAFF. The complete variable domain, with remaining parts taken from reference TRBV29-1 and TRBJ1-1, reads SAVISQKPSRDICQRGTSLTIQCQVDSQVTMMFWYRQQPGQSLTLIATANQGSEATYESGFVIDKFPISRPNLTFSTLTVSNMSPEDSSIYLCSVMYTEAFFGQGTRLTVV.

This rearrangement joins TRBV5-4 to TRBJ1-2; D uncertain. The CDR3 covers 17 residues. V lost 0 bases and J 4 bases, leaving 19 bases between the germline ends. CDR1 SGHNT and CDR2 YYREEE come from the germline V gene (reference sequence). The CDR3 reads CASSLDLGLAISYGYTF. The CDR3 DNA reads TGTGCCAGCAGCTTGGATTTAGGGTTGGCAATCAGCTATGGCTACACCTTC.

This clone appeared a single time. The chain combines TRBV5-1 with TRBJ2-6, with D hard to call. The CDR3 contains 15 residues. Germline V gene sequence: CDR1 SGHRS, CDR2 YFSETQ. Trimming removed 9 bases from V and 1 base from J, with 14 bases in between. CDR3 in amino acids: CATAPYVSGANVLTF. The CDR3, as DNA: TGCGCCACCGCCCCTTATGTATCTGGGGCCAACGTCCTGACTTTC.

This clone was counted a few times. The chain recombines TRBV30 with TRBJ1-3; D might be TRBD1 (5 bases). The germline CDR1 and CDR2 sequences are GTSNPN and SVGIG (reference sequence). The germline V and J ends were trimmed by 5 bases and 4 bases, with 15 bases remaining between them. The CDR3 extends over 14 amino acids. The CDR3 region has the DNA TGTGCCTGGGGGACCTCCACGTTCGGAAACACCATATATTTT. Protein product: CAWGTSTFGNTIYF. Looking up the rest from reference TRBV30 and TRBJ1-3 gives the full variable domain: SQTIHQWPATLVQPVGSPLSLECTVEGTSNPNLYWYRQAAGRGLQLLFYSVGIGQISSEVPQNLSASRPQDRQFILSSKKLLLSDSGFYLCAWGTSTFGNTIYFGEGSWLTVV.

This sequence joins TRBV5-1 and TRBJ1-1; 9 bases align to TRBD1. Germline CDR1 reads SGHRS; CDR2 reads YFSETQ. Trimming cost V 2 bases and J 3 bases; bases outside gene matches: 5. The CDR3 contains 15 residues. CDR3 residues: CASSFTGQGHTEAFF. The CDR3 DNA reads as TGCGCCAGCAGCTTTACAGGACAGGGGCACACTGAAGCTTTCTTT.

V is TRBV7-2 and J is TRBJ2-1; 7 nucleotides match TRBD1. Trimming removed 8 bases from V and 4 bases from J; junction bases left unmatched: 11. Germline V CDR1 and CDR2: SGHTA, FQGNSA. CDR3 length: 15 amino acids. In nucleotides, the CDR3 is TGTGCCAGCGGGGTAGGGGGCCGACTATACAATGAGCAGTTCTTC. This codes for CASGVGGRLYNEQFF.

The chain links TRBV29-1 to TRBJ2-5; D is perhaps TRBD1 or TRBD2 (6 bases each). The CDR3 has 11 residues. CDR1 and CDR2 from the germline V gene are SQVTM and ANQGSEA. The CDR3 loop is CSSKGGETQYF. The CDR3 region has the DNA TGCAGTAGTAAGGGGGGAGAGACCCAGTACTTC.

The chain's CDR3 is CASSEAGAPLHF. The CDR3, as DNA: TGTGCCAGCAGTGAGGCGGGAGCACCCCTCCACTTT. The chain combines TRBV2 with TRBJ1-6; D call uncertain. The length of the CDR3 is 12 residues. Trimming removed 3 bases from V and 11 bases from J, with 8 bases in between. From germline, CDR1 is SNHLY and CDR2 FYNNEI.

CDR3 DNA: TGTGCCAGCAGTTACGCAAGGATTCCTAATTCACCCCTCCACTTT. Amino acid sequence: CASSYARIPNSPLHF. The genes are TRBV6-5 and TRBJ1-6, with D uncertain. Germline loops: CDR1 MNHEY, CDR2 SVGAGI. CDR3 length: 15 residues. The V and J ends lost 2 bases and 6 bases respectively, with 11 bases between them.

The CDR3 nucleotides are TGTGCCACCAGTGACCGCGGACAGGGCTTGGGGAATGAGCAGTTCTTC. Residues: CATSDRGQGLGNEQFF. The chain is built from TRBV24-1 and TRBJ2-1; 8 bases fit TRBD1. The germline gives CDR1 KGHDR, CDR2 SFDVKD. The V gene end was trimmed by 4 bases and the J gene end by 7 bases; junction bases not matched to a gene: 11. This CDR3 contains 16 residues.

The V call is TRBV13, the J call TRBJ2-6; D uncertain. The CDR3 runs 17 residues. V was cut by 0 bases and J by 3 bases, with 12 bases left in between. Germline CDR1 is PRHDT and CDR2 is FYEKMQ (reference sequence). This CDR3 is CASSLGLTRDGANVLTF. The DNA for the CDR3 is TGTGCCAGCAGCTTAGGACTAACCCGAGATGGGGCCAACGTCCTGACTTTC.

J is TRBJ2-3 and V is TRBV6-6; 7 bases agree with TRBD2. V was clipped by 8 bases and J by 3 bases; unmatched bases: 8. The CDR3 is 14 residues long. Per the germline V gene, CDR1 is MNHNY and CDR2 is SVGAGI (reference sequence). The CDR3 spells CASGQGLPTDTQYF. The CDR3 DNA is TGTGCCAGCGGCCAGGGACTACCGACAGATACGCAGTATTTT.

The rearrangement joins TRBV2 to TRBJ2-5; a weak D match, TRBD1 (6 bases). Trimming cost V 6 bases and J 4 bases, with 15 bases left between them. This CDR3 is built from 14 residues. In germline, CDR1 is SNHLY, CDR2 FYNNEI. DNA for the CDR3: TGTGCCAGCAGAATACAGGGCCCGGGAGAGACCCAGTACTTC. Protein sequence: CASRIQGPGETQYF.

The rearrangement uses TRBV6-2 or TRBV6-3 and TRBJ1-3, with TRBD1 matching 8 bases. J was trimmed by 0 bases and V by 0 bases; bases with no gene match: 4. CDR1 is MNHEY, CDR2 SVGEGT, per germline. CDR3 length: 17 amino acids. CDR3 region: CASSYSGDRSSGNTIYF. The CDR3, as DNA: TGTGCCAGCAGTTACTCGGGGGACAGGAGCTCTGGAAACACCATATATTTT.

This chain connects TRBV6-2 or TRBV6-3 to TRBJ2-7; D is possibly TRBD1 or TRBD2 (5 bases each). CDR1 is MNHEY, CDR2 SVGEGT, per germline. The CDR3 is 15 amino acids. The V end lost 2 bases, the J end lost 2 bases, and 13 bases lay between the germline ends. The CDR3 region has the DNA TGTGCCAGCAGTTACAATGCTAGGGACCCCTACGAGCAGTACTTC. Amino acid sequence: CASSYNARDPYEQYF.

In its sample, this clone was seen once. This rearrangement joins TRBV5-5 to TRBJ1-1, with unresolved D. The V gene lost 3 bases and the J gene lost 1 base, with 10 bases spanning the gap. The CDR3 covers 14 residues. CDR1 is SGHKS and CDR2 is YYEKEE in the germline V gene (reference sequence). The CDR3: CASSSLWGNTEAFF. In DNA form, the CDR3 reads TGTGCCAGCAGCTCCTTGTGGGGGAACACTGAAGCTTTCTTT.

The chain employs TRBV20-1 and TRBJ2-1, with D uncertain. With 3 bases removed from V and 3 bases from J, the gap between germline ends came to 15 bases. The CDR3 length is 15 residues. Per the germline V gene, CDR1 is DFQATT and CDR2 is SNEGSKA (reference sequence). CDR3 coding DNA: TGCAGTGCTAGTGCCCCGCCTAGGATCTACAATGAGCAGTTCTTC. Translating it yields CSASAPPRIYNEQFF.